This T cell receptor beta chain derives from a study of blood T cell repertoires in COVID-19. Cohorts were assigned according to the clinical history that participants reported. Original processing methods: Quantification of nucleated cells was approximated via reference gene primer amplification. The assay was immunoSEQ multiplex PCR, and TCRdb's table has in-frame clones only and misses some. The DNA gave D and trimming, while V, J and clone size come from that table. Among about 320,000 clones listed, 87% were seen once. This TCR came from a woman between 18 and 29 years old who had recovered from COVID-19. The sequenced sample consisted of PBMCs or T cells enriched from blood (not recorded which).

CDR3 protein: CASRPGERTGELFF. The CDR3 DNA reads TGTGCCAGCAGGCCGGGTGAGCGCACCGGGGAGCTGTTTTTT. This sequence joins TRBV7-2 and TRBJ2-2, with unresolved D. Germline assignment: CDR1 SGHTA and CDR2 FQGNSA. Trimming took 6 bases from V and 4 from J, leaving 12 bases between them. The CDR3 is 14 residues long.